What follows are 8 T cell receptor beta chains derived from one specimen sequenced in a study of shared clonotypes between healthy human individuals. Assay: immunoSEQ multiplex PCR; the TCRdb copy retains only in-frame clones and omits some. This table holds fewer than 600,000 clones, approximately 77% found once. Sequencing used PBMCs. These receptors came from a woman between 35 and 50 years old in good health. Some clones in this sample may be carry-over from other donors' samples.

This clone came up many times. This chain joins TRBV9 and TRBJ2-1; 7 nucleotides line up with TRBD2. This CDR3 is 15 amino acids long. V lost 3 bases, J lost 3 bases, and 6 bases stayed unmatched. Germline CDR1 reads SGDLS; CDR2 reads YYNGEE. DNA of the CDR3: TGTGCCAGCAGCGGCTCGGGACTACTCTACAATGAGCAGTTCTTC. Amino acid sequence: CASSGSGLLYNEQFF. The full variable domain, in which reference TRBV9 and TRBJ2-1 provide the parts outside the CDR3, is DSGVTQTPKHLITATGQRVTLRCSPRSGDLSVYWYQQSLDQGLQFLIQYYNGEERAKGNILERFSAQQFPDLHSELNLSSLELGDSALYFCASSGSGLLYNEQFFGPGTRLTVL.

On this clone itself: A read error may produce the germline difference seen at one junction end. V gene TRBV19 combines with J gene TRBJ2-1; 8 nucleotides align to TRBD2. Looked up from germline, CDR1 is LNHDA and CDR2 is SQIVND (reference sequence). The CDR3 totals 15 residues. This CDR3 is CASRTYREGPNEQFF. CDR3 in DNA: TGTGCCAGTAGGACGTACCGGGAGGGCCCGAATGAACAGTTCTTC.

The chain uses TRBV18 and TRBJ2-3, with no clear D. The V end was cut by 2 bases, the J end by 0 bases, with 9 bases between. This CDR3 comprises 15 residues. Germline CDR1 KGHSH, CDR2 LQKENI. The DNA of the CDR3 is TGTGCCAGCTCACCAACTCTCTCTAGCACAGATACGCAGTATTTT. This codes for CASSPTLSSTDTQYF.

This clone was detected a few times. The genes are TRBV6-1 and TRBJ1-4; the match to TRBD1 covers 8 bases. CDR1 MNHNS and CDR2 SASEGT come from the germline V gene. The CDR3 extends over 15 amino acids. Trimming at V came to 6 bases and at J to 3 bases, leaving 6 bases not matched to a gene. CDR3 amino acids: CASRSDRVSNEKLFF. The CDR3 bases are TGTGCCAGCAGGTCGGACAGGGTTTCTAATGAAAAACTGTTTTTT.

The chain is built from TRBV9 and TRBJ1-2; D ambiguous. From germline, CDR1 is SGDLS and CDR2 YYNGEE. This CDR3 has 13 amino acids. V shed 0 bases and J shed 3 bases, with 6 bases lying between them. The CDR3 region has the DNA TGTGCCAGCAGCGTAGAAGGCTACTATGGCTACACCTTC. Translating gives CASSVEGYYGYTF. The full variable domain, completed using reference TRBV9 and TRBJ1-2, is DSGVTQTPKHLITATGQRVTLRCSPRSGDLSVYWYQQSLDQGLQFLIQYYNGEERAKGNILERFSAQQFPDLHSELNLSSLELGDSALYFCASSVEGYYGYTFGSGTRLTVV.

The chain has TRBV4-1 and TRBJ2-5; the match to TRBD2 covers 12 bases. The CDR3 loop spans 18 amino acids. The germline V gene encodes CDR1 MGHRA and CDR2 YSYEKL. V lost 1 base to trimming and J lost 2 bases; unmatched junction nucleotides: 8. The CDR3 spells CASSQGELAGGWQETQYF. CDR3 nucleotides: TGCGCCAGCAGCCAAGGGGAACTAGCGGGAGGCTGGCAAGAGACCCAGTACTTC.

This chain links TRBV2 with TRBJ1-2, with a tentative D call TRBD1 (5 bases). CDR1 is SNHLY, CDR2 FYNNEI, per germline. V was cut by 2 bases and J by 3 bases, with 13 bases left in between. The CDR3 is 15 residues long. The CDR3 bases are TGTGCCAGCAGTGAAAATGGGGGGTTGGACTATGGCTACACCTTC. Its translation is CASSENGGLDYGYTF.

This chain links TRBV10-3 with TRBJ2-1; TRBD2 agrees at 7 bases. Trimming removed 2 bases from V and 7 bases from J; junction bases left unmatched: 2. From germline, CDR1 is ENHRY and CDR2 SYGVKD. This CDR3 contains 13 residues. The CDR3 DNA sequence: TGTGCCATCAGTGAGCCTAGCGGTAATGAGCAGTTCTTC. This encodes CAISEPSGNEQFF.